This entry is about one TCR beta chain. The antigen is unknown. The data are from a study of radiation and T cells in renal cell carcinoma. The V gene's germline CDR1 is SGHVS and CDR2 FNYEAQ. The CDR3 loop spans 18 amino acids. V shed 5 bases, J shed 0 bases, and the junction held 12 bases outside the gene matches. Time point reported: baseline pretreatment blood. This sample's treatment: 15 Gy SBRT to primary tumor, nephrectomy 4 weeks later. The assay was immunoSEQ multiplex PCR, and TCRdb's table has in-frame clones only and misses some. In the table there are about 130,000 clones, around 83% of which are singletons. General observations from the study: Without pretreatment biopsies, baseline tumor clonotype presence was undetermined.

The sample in question was blood, obtained from a patient whose treatment included radiotherapy and nephrectomy. The receptor's source is a woman aged 55-69 years with renal cell carcinoma. The V and J genes are TRBV7-6 and TRBJ2-7; 11 positions match TRBD2. The CDR3 protein is CASSPGLAGTELSYEQYF. The CDR3 DNA is TGTGCCAGCAGCCCCGGACTAGCGGGTACGGAACTCTCCTACGAGCAGTACTTC.